Below, 22 T cell receptor beta chains from the same sample are listed, as sequenced in a study of blood T cell repertoires in COVID-19. Profiled with immunoSEQ multiplex PCR; TCRdb holds only in-frame clones, not every one. The sample carries about 110,000 clones, around 85% recorded once. The sequenced sample was peripheral blood. These receptors were collected from a man in his 70s with active or convalescent COVID-19.

This chain connects TRBV18 to TRBJ1-3; a weak D match, TRBD1 (5 bases). Germline lookup yields CDR1 KGHSH and CDR2 LQKENI. V was pared by 3 bases and J by 0 bases, with 12 bases between. The CDR3 totals 16 residues. The DNA of the CDR3 is TGTGCCAGCTCACCCCGACAGCGAGCCTCTGGAAACACCATATATTTT. It specifies CASSPRQRASGNTIYF.

The chain links TRBV2 to TRBJ1-5, with 9 nucleotides matching TRBD1. Germline assignment: CDR1 SNHLY and CDR2 FYNNEI. Unmatched junction bases numbered 8, after V lost 6 bases and J lost 2 bases. The CDR3 loop spans 16 amino acids. The CDR3 DNA sequence: TGTGCCAGCAGACCTACAGGGGGCTGGGGCAATCAGCCCCAGCATTTT. Its protein product is CASRPTGGWGNQPQHF.

This rearrangement joins TRBV19 to TRBJ2-7, with TRBD1 matching over 8 bases. J was trimmed by 6 bases and V by 3 bases; bases with no gene match: 16. This CDR3 is built from 17 residues. Germline V gene sequence: CDR1 LNHDA, CDR2 SQIVND (reference sequence). The CDR3 bases are TGTGCCAGTAGTATCAGTGGCAGGGGGCGATTTTTGGGCGAGCAGTACTTC. Translation: CASSISGRGRFLGEQYF.

The CDR3 loop is CASSNSGRGEETQYF. The CDR3 nucleotides are TGTGCCAGCAGCAATAGCGGGAGAGGTGAAGAGACCCAGTACTTC. The genes are TRBV5-4 and TRBJ2-5; 9 positions match TRBD2. With 4 bases clipped from V and 3 bases from J, the junction kept 7 bases outside the gene matches. The CDR3 has 15 amino acids. Per germline, CDR1 SGHNT and CDR2 YYREEE (reference sequence).

The chain uses TRBV28 and TRBJ1-2; D remains ambiguous. The V gene's germline CDR1 is MDHEN and CDR2 SYDVKM. The CDR3 spans 15 residues. V was clipped by 2 bases and J by 8 bases, with 18 bases between them. CDR3 DNA: TGTGCCAGCAGTTTAGCTTACCGGGAAAAAGGGGGCTACACCTTC. It translates to CASSLAYREKGGYTF.

CDR3: CASSLGAVNTDTQYF. The CDR3 DNA sequence: TGTGCCAGCAGCTTAGGGGCAGTAAACACAGATACGCAGTATTTT. The chain joins TRBV11-2 to TRBJ2-3; D is undetermined. The CDR3 loop spans 15 amino acids. Trimming cost V 1 base and J 2 bases, with 10 bases left between them. Germline loops: CDR1 SGHAT, CDR2 FQNNGV.

The chain combines TRBV29-1 with TRBJ2-5; 7 nucleotides match TRBD2. The CDR3 extends over 13 amino acids. CDR1 is SQVTM, CDR2 ANQGSEA, per germline. The trim removed 6 bases at V and 2 bases at J, leaving 6 bases unmatched. CDR3 sequence: CSVVGTTQETQYF. DNA for the CDR3: TGCAGCGTCGTAGGGACTACACAAGAGACCCAGTACTTC.

The chain carries TRBV28 and TRBJ2-1, with TRBD2 identical over 15 bases. V was clipped by 2 bases and J by 1 base; unmatched bases: 12. This CDR3 comprises 21 residues. Germline V gives CDR1 MDHEN, CDR2 SYDVKM. CDR3 in amino acids: CASSLPRTSGRAKRSYNEQFF. Written as DNA, the CDR3 is TGTGCCAGCAGTTTACCCCGGACTAGCGGGAGGGCCAAGAGGTCCTACAATGAGCAGTTCTTC.

The chain links TRBV6-1 to TRBJ1-2; no definite D call. V lost 3 bases and J 7 bases, leaving 6 bases between the germline ends. The CDR3 loop spans 11 amino acids. Per the germline V gene, CDR1 is MNHNS and CDR2 is SASEGT. CDR3 loop: CASSDSVGYTF. CDR3 sequence (DNA): TGTGCCAGCAGTGATTCCGTTGGCTACACCTTC.

This clone was seen only once. The genes are TRBV28 and TRBJ1-2, with 7 bases aligning to TRBD1. V gave up 1 base and J gave up 4 bases; unmatched junction bases: 3. From germline, CDR1 is MDHEN and CDR2 SYDVKM. This CDR3 is built from 14 residues. CDR3 nucleotides: TGTGCCAGCAGTTTATACGGGACAGTCTATGGCTACACCTTC. It codes for CASSLYGTVYGYTF.

The chain joins TRBV6-5 to TRBJ1-5; D possibly corresponds to TRBD1 (5 bases). There are 15 residues in the CDR3. Trimming pared 8 bases from V and 4 bases from J, leaving 18 bases between. Germline V gene sequence: CDR1 MNHEY, CDR2 SVGAGI. CDR3 sequence reads: CASRFQGIGNQPQHF. DNA for the CDR3: TGTGCCAGCCGTTTTCAGGGAATTGGGAATCAGCCCCAGCATTTT.

The chain links TRBV7-8 to TRBJ2-2; TRBD2 aligns across 10 bases. Germline CDR1 is SGHVS and CDR2 is FQNEAQ. This CDR3 has 18 amino acids. The J segment lost 1 base and the V segment lost 5 bases, leaving 10 bases of the junction unmatched. DNA of the CDR3: TGTGCCAGCAGCCCGTTCCCACTAGCGGGGATGAACACCGGGGAGCTGTTTTTT. Translated, it gives CASSPFPLAGMNTGELFF. Full variable domain (missing parts from reference TRBV7-8 and TRBJ2-2): GAGVSQSPRYKVAKRGQDVALRCDPISGHVSLFWYQQALGQGPEFLTYFQNEAQLDKSGLPSDRFFAERPEGSVSTLKIQRTQQEDSAVYLCASSPFPLAGMNTGELFFGEGSRLTVL.

The chain has TRBV6-5 and TRBJ1-1; TRBD1 might be the D (5 bases). CDR3 length: 14 residues. CDR1 MNHEY and CDR2 SVGAGI come from the germline V gene. With 2 bases removed from V and 5 bases from J, the gap between germline ends came to 12 bases. CDR3 nucleotide sequence: TGTGCCAGCAGTTACGGGGAGGGACGGACTGAAGCTTTCTTT. Protein sequence: CASSYGEGRTEAFF.

V gene TRBV11-2 combines with J gene TRBJ2-5; 7 positions match TRBD2. CDR3 length: 13 residues. CDR1 is SGHAT, CDR2 FQNNGV, per germline. After removal of 5 bases from V and 5 bases from J, the junction contained 5 bases not matched to a gene. CDR3 region: CASSPSGTETQYF. In DNA form, the CDR3 reads TGTGCCAGCAGCCCCAGCGGGACGGAGACCCAGTACTTC.

The chain has TRBV23-1 and TRBJ2-2, with 8 positions matching TRBD1. TRBV23-1 is designated an ORF whose function remains uncertain. Unmatched junction bases numbered 7, after V lost 0 bases and J lost 4 bases. The CDR3 covers 17 residues. The CDR3 reads CASSQSSDREVTGELFF. The CDR3 DNA reads TGCGCCAGCAGTCAATCGTCGGACAGGGAGGTCACCGGGGAGCTGTTTTTT.

This chain links TRBV11-2 with TRBJ1-1; no reliable D call. The CDR3 covers 13 residues. CDR1 SGHAT and CDR2 FQNNGV come from the germline V gene. The V and J ends lost 2 bases and 1 base respectively, with 5 bases between them. The CDR3 sequence is CASSLQSNTEAFF. The DNA for the CDR3 is TGTGCCAGCAGCTTACAGTCGAACACTGAAGCTTTCTTT.

This sequence joins TRBV5-1 and TRBJ1-1; 7 nucleotides agree with TRBD1. In germline, CDR1 is SGHRS, CDR2 YFSETQ. The CDR3 is 15 amino acids. The V and J ends lost 0 bases and 5 bases, in that order; junction bases with no gene match: 7. CDR3 nucleotides: TGCGCCAGCAGCTTGGAAGTGACAGGGAGTACTGAAGCTTTCTTT. Translated: CASSLEVTGSTEAFF.

The V gene is TRBV19, the J gene TRBJ1-5; possibly TRBD1 for D (5 bases). The CDR3 has 15 amino acids. Germline-derived CDR1 and CDR2 are LNHDA and SQIVND (reference sequence). Trimming pared 2 bases from V and 6 bases from J, leaving 14 bases between. Here the CDR3 reads CASSIRGTVGQPQHF. Written as DNA, the CDR3 is TGTGCCAGTAGTATAAGGGGAACGGTCGGTCAGCCCCAGCATTTT.

The CDR3 DNA reads as TGTGCCAGCAATGGGGAGGGAATAAGACTGGCTGGGGCCAACGTCCTGACTTTC. This sequence encodes CASNGEGIRLAGANVLTF. The chain joins TRBV19 to TRBJ2-6; 7 positions match TRBD2. Germline CDR1 is LNHDA and CDR2 is SQIVND (reference sequence). The V and J ends lost 9 bases and 2 bases, in that order; junction bases with no gene match: 16. The CDR3 covers 18 residues.

The gene calls are TRBV18 and TRBJ1-1; 7 bases align to TRBD1. Germline CDR1 reads KGHSH; CDR2 reads LQKENI. V shed 6 bases and J 7 bases; nucleotides not matched to a gene: 11. CDR3 size: 14 residues. CDR3 coding DNA: TGTGCCAGCTCCTTCGACAGGGTAAAGATTGAAGCTTTCTTT. This sequence encodes CASSFDRVKIEAFF.

This chain connects TRBV19 to TRBJ2-1; possibly TRBD1 for D (6 bases). V was trimmed by 7 bases and J by 0 bases, leaving 22 bases between them. The CDR3 runs 18 residues. In germline, CDR1 is LNHDA, CDR2 SQIVND (reference sequence). The CDR3 bases are TGTGCCAGTACCCCCTCGCGGACAGCCTCCTTCTCCTACAATGAGCAGTTCTTC. This codes for CASTPSRTASFSYNEQFF.

This sequence joins TRBV5-1 and TRBJ2-2; D is undetermined. The germline V gene encodes CDR1 SGHRS and CDR2 YFSETQ. The V end was cut by 2 bases, the J end by 6 bases, with 11 bases between. CDR3 length equals 14 residues. Here the CDR3 DNA reads TGCGCCAGCAGCTTCGAGACACCAGCCGGGGAGCTGTTTTTT. Its protein is CASSFETPAGELFF.